The 5 T cell receptor beta chains below were found in one sample sequenced in a study of blood T cell repertoires in COVID-19. TCRdb keeps only in-frame clones here, not all; method: immunoSEQ multiplex PCR. This table has approximately 400,000 clones, more than 75% appearing once. Sequencing was performed on PBMCs or T cells enriched from blood (not recorded which). The origin of the receptors is a woman in her late teens or twenties who had recovered from COVID-19.

The chain recombines TRBV21-1 with TRBJ2-1; no DNA check was done on the table's D call, TRBD2. TRBV21-1 is marked as a pseudogene. This CDR3 contains 17 residues. The CDR3 loop is CASSPPRGFPFRDEQFF. The CDR3, as DNA: TGTGCCAGCAGCCCCCCGCGAGGGTTCCCTTTTAGGGATGAGCAGTTCTTC.

The chain combines TRBV18 with TRBJ1-1; tentative D call: TRBD1 (6 bases). V dropped 2 bases and J dropped 4 bases, with 11 bases sitting between them. Per germline, CDR1 KGHSH and CDR2 LQKENI. The CDR3 length is 14 residues. CDR3 region: CASSPTGLSTEAFF. The CDR3 DNA sequence: TGTGCCAGCTCACCAACAGGGTTGAGCACTGAAGCTTTCTTT. The full variable domain, in which reference TRBV18 and TRBJ1-1 provide the parts outside the CDR3, is NAGVMQNPRHLVRRRGQEARLRCSPMKGHSHVYWYRQLPEEGLKFMVYLQKENIIDESGMPKERFSAEFPKEGPSILRIQQVVRGDSAAYFCASSPTGLSTEAFFGQGTRLTVV.

The chain is built from TRBV12-3 or TRBV12-4 and TRBJ2-7; no firm D call. Trimming took 3 bases from V and 5 from J, leaving 8 bases between them. This CDR3 has 12 amino acids. The CDR3 bases are TGTGCCAGCAGTTTTATCCTCCACGAGCAGTACTTC. Its translation: CASSFILHEQYF.

J is TRBJ2-1 and V is TRBV20-1, with TRBD2 matching over 7 bases. This CDR3 has 16 amino acids. Looked up from germline, CDR1 is DFQATT and CDR2 is SNEGSKA (reference sequence). The V segment lost 3 bases and the J segment 4 bases; nucleotides outside the gene matches: 12. The CDR3 is CSASRLPRGKYNEQFF. Here the CDR3 DNA reads TGCAGTGCTAGTAGGTTGCCGCGGGGGAAATACAATGAGCAGTTCTTC.

The chain uses TRBV5-1 and TRBJ1-2, with 12 positions matching TRBD1. The CDR3 loop spans 15 amino acids. Trimming cost V 4 bases and J 6 bases; bases outside gene matches: 7. Germline CDR1 SGHRS, CDR2 YFSETQ. The CDR3 loop reads CASSAGQGATNGYTF. CDR3 in DNA: TGCGCCAGCAGCGCGGGACAGGGGGCGACCAATGGCTACACCTTC. The full variable domain, completed using reference TRBV5-1 and TRBJ1-2, is KAGVTQTPRYLIKTRGQQVTLSCSPISGHRSVSWYQQTPGQGLQFLFEYFSETQRNKGNFPGRFSGRQFSNSRSEMNVSTLELGDSALYLCASSAGQGATNGYTFGSGTRLTVV.